The rows below give T cell receptor beta chains drawn from one sample of a study of monozygotic twins with inflammatory bowel disease. TCRdb re-called the 5' RACE reads, yielding one record per CDR3 amino acid sequence without DNA. Its listing shows 160,000 or so distinct CDR3 sequences. Sequencing was done on a sample of blood. The receptors were gathered from a human donor with ulcerative colitis or Crohn's disease, or a healthy co-twin of an affected twin (not recorded which). Each CDR3 is given with its conserved first and last residue. Fields, in order: V gene, J gene, CDR3 protein.

v_call: TRBV11-3
j_call: TRBJ1-3
cdr3_aa: CASSRRDGNTIYF

v_call: TRBV6-1
j_call: TRBJ2-1
cdr3_aa: CASSRTLAHYEQFF

v_call: TRBV11-2
j_call: TRBJ1-6
cdr3_aa: CASSLDPHRDYNSPLHF

v_call: TRBV20-1
j_call: TRBJ2-7
cdr3_aa: CSARALAYEQYF

v_call: TRBV12-3/TRBV12-4
j_call: TRBJ2-3
cdr3_aa: CASSTTLLTGSGTDTQYF

v_call: TRBV7-9
j_call: TRBJ2-7
cdr3_aa: CASSLLGTAYEQYF

v_call: TRBV7-9
j_call: TRBJ1-1
cdr3_aa: CAGISGGNTEAFF

v_call: TRBV6-2/TRBV6-3
j_call: TRBJ2-1
cdr3_aa: CASSYSWASGSFYNEQFF

v_call: TRBV7-8
j_call: TRBJ2-6
cdr3_aa: CASSLVRGLGAGANVLTF

v_call: TRBV5-1
j_call: TRBJ2-5
cdr3_aa: CASRQPGYQETQYF